Below, 27 T cell receptor beta chains from the same sample are listed, as sequenced in a study of control samples from healthy donors and cancer patients. Here immunoSEQ multiplex PCR was the method, and the copy in TCRdb shows in-frame clones only, minus some. Here the sample spans 160,000 or so clones, 93% being singletons. Sequencing used blood. The receptors shown here come from a man aged 50 to 59 in good health.

A single count supports this clone. The CDR3: CATSTGLPFLHEQFF. In DNA, the CDR3 is TGTGCCACCAGCACCGGACTACCGTTTTTGCATGAGCAGTTCTTC. This chain joins TRBV15 and TRBJ2-1, with a weak D call TRBD2 (6 bases). V gave up 4 bases and J gave up 8 bases, with 18 bases separating them. Germline lookup yields CDR1 LNHNV and CDR2 YYDKDF (reference sequence). The CDR3 consists of 15 residues.

This clone has only one observation. The J gene is TRBJ1-1, the V gene TRBV6-5; 12 bases map to TRBD1. The CDR3 runs 16 residues. Germline CDR1 MNHEY, CDR2 SVGAGI. V was pared by 3 bases and J by 5 bases, with 7 bases of the junction left unmatched. CDR3 sequence (DNA): TGTGCCAGCAGTTATGGGACAGGGGGCTTGCGAACTGAAGCTTTCTTT. Its translation is CASSYGTGGLRTEAFF.

This chain connects TRBV7-6 to TRBJ1-1; D perhaps matches TRBD1 (5 bases). There are 16 residues in the CDR3. The ends were cut back, 0 bases at V and 1 base at J, with 12 bases in the middle. The germline CDR1 and CDR2 sequences are SGHVS and FNYEAQ. The DNA for the CDR3 is TGTGCCAGCAGCTTAGCAAATTCGGGGGGGAACACTGAAGCTTTCTTT. It translates to CASSLANSGGNTEAFF.

This chain links TRBV27 with TRBJ2-7; D may be TRBD2 (6 bases). V shed 5 bases and J shed 9 bases, with 17 bases lying between them. Germline V gene lookup returns CDR1 MNHEY and CDR2 SMNVEV (reference sequence). The CDR3 is 13 residues long. CDR3 in amino acids: CASSPGLDRAQYF. CDR3 nucleotide sequence: TGTGCCAGCAGTCCGGGACTCGATAGGGCGCAGTACTTC.

The rearrangement links TRBV24-1 to TRBJ2-7; 9 nucleotides line up with TRBD1. The ends lost 4 bases at V and 3 bases at J; junction bases unmatched: 3. The CDR3 sequence is 14 residues long. Germline loops: CDR1 KGHDR, CDR2 SFDVKD. CDR3 protein: CATSDGTGYYEQYF. The CDR3 DNA sequence: TGTGCCACCAGTGACGGGACAGGGTACTACGAGCAGTACTTC.

The J gene is TRBJ2-7, the V gene TRBV4-1; 13 bases are a match to TRBD2. The CDR3 spans 15 residues. After removal of 4 bases from V and 4 bases from J, the junction contained 4 bases not matched to a gene. Germline CDR1 is MGHRA and CDR2 is YSYEKL. The CDR3 DNA follows: TGCGCCAGCAGCCTCTGGACTAGCGGGAGTTACGAGCAGTACTTC. It translates to CASSLWTSGSYEQYF.

This clone occurred a few times. The gene calls are TRBV6-2 or TRBV6-3 and TRBJ2-7; 7 nucleotides match TRBD2. V lost 2 bases and J lost 6; bases outside the gene matches: 10. The CDR3 loop spans 15 amino acids. Germline V gene sequence: CDR1 MNHEY, CDR2 SVGEGT. CDR3 amino acids: CASSYRGGSPSEQYF. The CDR3 DNA reads TGTGCCAGCAGTTACCGTGGCGGGAGCCCTTCCGAGCAGTACTTC.

This clone was observed once. The chain uses TRBV2 and TRBJ1-3; the D is unclear. V was pared by 10 bases and J by 0 bases, with 13 bases between. Germline lookup yields CDR1 SNHLY and CDR2 FYNNEI. The CDR3 totals 14 residues. The CDR3 DNA reads as TGTGCCACTGAGGGCGGGATCTCTGGAAACACCATATATTTT. Translated, it gives CATEGGISGNTIYF.

The V and J genes are TRBV19 and TRBJ1-2; no reliable D call. The CDR3 consists of 14 residues. Per the germline V gene, CDR1 is LNHDA and CDR2 is SQIVND (reference sequence). Trimming took 7 bases from V and 8 from J, leaving 20 bases between them. The CDR3 DNA sequence: TGTGCCAGTACCTCATCCCGGGCCCCTCTGGGCTACACCTTC. Residues: CASTSSRAPLGYTF.

This CDR3 reads CASSFTAGNYNEQFF. CDR3 coding DNA: TGTGCCAGCAGTTTTACAGCGGGGAATTACAATGAGCAGTTCTTC. This rearrangement joins TRBV27 to TRBJ2-1; TRBD2 aligns across 7 bases. Per germline, CDR1 MNHEY and CDR2 SMNVEV (reference sequence). The V and J ends lost 3 bases and 4 bases, in that order; junction bases with no gene match: 6. The CDR3 spans 15 residues.

The chain is built from TRBV7-8 and TRBJ1-2; possible D gene TRBD1, 6 bases. The CDR3 is 15 amino acids. Trimming took off 0 bases at V and 2 bases at J, with 10 bases between the two ends. CDR1 is SGHVS and CDR2 is FQNEAQ in the germline V gene. In DNA, the CDR3 is TGTGCCAGCAGCTTAGCCCACACAGGGAACTATGGCTACACCTTC. This encodes CASSLAHTGNYGYTF.

This chain links TRBV29-1 with TRBJ2-2; no firm D call. V was shortened by 6 bases and J by 5 bases, with 16 bases between the two germline ends. The CDR3 extends over 14 amino acids. CDR1 SQVTM and CDR2 ANQGSEA come from the germline V gene. The DNA of the CDR3 is TGCAGCGTGGACCTTCTTGGAGAGACCGGGGAGCTGTTTTTT. This gives the protein CSVDLLGETGELFF.

This clone was counted a single time. V usage is TRBV28 and J usage is TRBJ2-7; TRBD1 agrees at 7 bases. The CDR3 is 15 residues long. Germline assignment: CDR1 MDHEN and CDR2 SYDVKM. V trimming: 5 bases; J trimming: 4 bases; junction bases outside the gene matches: 11. CDR3 bases: TGTGCCAGCAGTCCTGGGACAGTGACTCGGTACGAGCAGTACTTC. This gives the protein CASSPGTVTRYEQYF.

The chain employs TRBV2 and TRBJ1-5; the match to TRBD1 covers 11 bases. V was pared by 8 bases and J by 6 bases, with 3 bases of the junction left unmatched. In germline, CDR1 is SNHLY, CDR2 FYNNEI. This CDR3 is 13 amino acids long. The CDR3 here is CASQGQGAQPQHF. The CDR3 region has the DNA TGTGCCAGCCAAGGACAGGGGGCTCAGCCCCAGCATTTT.

This chain links TRBV29-1 with TRBJ2-5; the D gene is possibly TRBD2 (5 bases). The CDR3 runs 13 residues. CDR1 is SQVTM and CDR2 is ANQGSEA in the germline V gene. The V end was cut by 6 bases, the J end by 5 bases, with 16 bases between. DNA of the CDR3: TGCAGCGTCCCGGTCCCCGGGGTGGAGACCCAGTACTTC. It specifies CSVPVPGVETQYF. The entire variable domain, with the rest obtained from reference TRBV29-1 and TRBJ2-5, is as follows: SAVISQKPSRDICQRGTSLTIQCQVDSQVTMMFWYRQQPGQSLTLIATANQGSEATYESGFVIDKFPISRPNLTFSTLTVSNMSPEDSSIYLCSVPVPGVETQYFGPGTRLLVL.

The CDR3 bases are TGCGCCAGCAGCTTGCTGGAGGCCTCTTTCCCTGAAGCTTTCTTT. Translation gives CASSLLEASFPEAFF. V usage is TRBV5-1 and J usage is TRBJ1-1; D is undetermined. This CDR3 comprises 15 residues. CDR1 and CDR2 (germline): SGHRS, YFSETQ. V dropped 1 base and J dropped 6 bases, with 16 bases sitting between them.

V is TRBV5-1 and J is TRBJ2-7; 13 nucleotides line up with TRBD2. The CDR3 sequence is 18 residues long. V was clipped by 4 bases and J by 1 base; unmatched bases: 11. CDR1 is SGHRS and CDR2 is YFSETQ in the germline V gene. This chain's CDR3 is CASSRGTSGIGGSYEQYF. As DNA, the CDR3 is TGCGCCAGCAGCCGGGGGACTAGCGGGATCGGGGGATCCTACGAGCAGTACTTC.

This clone showed up just once. The V call is TRBV10-3, the J call TRBJ1-5, with 10 positions matching TRBD1. V lost 10 bases to trimming and J lost 1 base; unmatched junction nucleotides: 10. CDR3 length equals 16 residues. CDR1 is ENHRY and CDR2 is SYGVKD in the germline V gene. Here the CDR3 DNA reads TGTGCCACCGGGACAGGGGCTAATGGGAGCAATCAGCCCCAGCATTTT. It yields the protein CATGTGANGSNQPQHF.

The rearrangement links TRBV2 to TRBJ1-6; D ambiguous. The CDR3 length is 16 residues. Between the trimmed V and J ends, which lost 5 bases and 4 bases, there was a span of 15 bases. Germline V gene data show CDR1 as SNHLY and CDR2 as FYNNEI. CDR3 sequence (DNA): TGTGCCAGCAGTCCTAGGATCAAGCCATATAATTCACCCCTCCACTTT. Amino acid sequence: CASSPRIKPYNSPLHF.

Comment on this clone: Other DNA sequences of this sample code for an identical CDR3. This rearrangement joins TRBV5-1 to TRBJ1-6; 10 positions agree with TRBD1. The CDR3 covers 15 residues. V was clipped by 4 bases and J by 9 bases; unmatched bases: 7. Germline V gene data show CDR1 as SGHRS and CDR2 as YFSETQ. The CDR3 region has the DNA TGCGCCAGCAGCCTAAAGGGACAGGGGTCTTCACCCCTCCACTTT. Translation: CASSLKGQGSSPLHF.

V gene TRBV29-1 combines with J gene TRBJ2-1; D not resolved. With 4 bases removed from V and 8 bases from J, the gap between germline ends came to 15 bases. The CDR3 covers 13 residues. Germline V gene sequence: CDR1 SQVTM, CDR2 ANQGSEA. For the CDR3, the DNA is TGCAGCGTTGCCTCTCCTTTACGGGATGAGCAGTTCTTC. This sequence encodes CSVASPLRDEQFF.

The rearrangement uses TRBV5-1 and TRBJ2-1; TRBD2 matches at 15 bases. With V trimmed by 6 bases and J by 8 bases, 3 bases remained unmatched. The CDR3 sequence is 14 residues long. Germline-derived CDR1 and CDR2 are SGHRS and YFSETQ. The CDR3 region is CASTGLAGGYEQFF. CDR3 nucleotide sequence: TGCGCCAGCACGGGACTAGCGGGAGGCTATGAGCAGTTCTTC.

This clone was detected only once. The genes are TRBV6-1 and TRBJ2-5; D possibly uses TRBD1 or TRBD2 (7 bases each). Trimming took 2 bases from V and 7 from J, leaving 20 bases between them. Germline lookup yields CDR1 MNHNS and CDR2 SASEGT. The CDR3 is made up of 16 amino acids. Here the CDR3 reads CASSEIGGGGAGTQYF. CDR3 in DNA: TGTGCCAGCAGTGAAATTGGGGGAGGGGGCGCTGGGACCCAGTACTTC.

The V and J genes are TRBV5-1 and TRBJ1-4; no definite D call. Germline V gene sequence: CDR1 SGHRS, CDR2 YFSETQ. This CDR3 has 14 amino acids. V gave up 4 bases and J gave up 0 bases, with 7 bases separating them. The CDR3 spells CASSPRATNEKLFF. For the CDR3, the DNA is TGCGCCAGCAGCCCCCGAGCAACTAATGAAAAACTGTTTTTT.

The CDR3 DNA is TGCGCCAGCAGTGCTACCGGGACACACCAAGAGACCCAGTACTTC. Encoded protein: CASSATGTHQETQYF. The chain couples TRBV10-2 to TRBJ2-5, with D possibly being TRBD1 (6 bases). CDR1 is WSHSY and CDR2 is SAAADI in the germline V gene. CDR3 length equals 15 residues. Between the trimmed V and J ends, which lost 4 bases and 0 bases, there was a span of 12 bases.

The chain employs TRBV5-1 and TRBJ2-7; D is tentatively TRBD1 or TRBD2 (6 bases each). The CDR3 spans 15 residues. V was pared by 2 bases and J by 2 bases, with 14 bases between. Germline V CDR1 and CDR2: SGHRS, YFSETQ. Written as DNA, the CDR3 is TGCGCCAGCAGCTTAAAATACCGGGGGCCCTACGAGCAGTACTTC. Translation: CASSLKYRGPYEQYF.

The CDR3 protein is CASTETGPAYEQYF. As DNA, the CDR3 is TGTGCCAGCACCGAAACGGGTCCAGCCTACGAGCAGTACTTC. This chain uses TRBV6-4 with TRBJ2-7; D gene unclear. With 7 bases removed from V and 2 bases from J, the gap between germline ends came to 15 bases. CDR3 size: 14 residues. Germline loops: CDR1 MRHNA, CDR2 SNTAGT.